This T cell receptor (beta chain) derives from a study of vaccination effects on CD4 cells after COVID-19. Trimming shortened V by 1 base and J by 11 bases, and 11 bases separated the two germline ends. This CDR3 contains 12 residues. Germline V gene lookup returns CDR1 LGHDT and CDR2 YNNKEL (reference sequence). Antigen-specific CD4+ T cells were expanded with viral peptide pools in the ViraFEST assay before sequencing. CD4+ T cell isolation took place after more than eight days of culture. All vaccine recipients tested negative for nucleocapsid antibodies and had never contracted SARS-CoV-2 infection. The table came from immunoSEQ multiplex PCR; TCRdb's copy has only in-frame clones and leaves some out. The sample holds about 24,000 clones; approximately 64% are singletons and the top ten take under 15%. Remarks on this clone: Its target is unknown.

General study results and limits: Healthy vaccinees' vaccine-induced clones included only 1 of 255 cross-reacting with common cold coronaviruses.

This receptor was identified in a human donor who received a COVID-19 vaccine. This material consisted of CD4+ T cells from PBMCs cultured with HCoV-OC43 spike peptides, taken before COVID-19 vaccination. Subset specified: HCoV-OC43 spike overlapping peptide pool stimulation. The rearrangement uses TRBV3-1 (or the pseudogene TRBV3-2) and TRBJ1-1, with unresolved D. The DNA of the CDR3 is TGTGCCAGCAGCCAAGCGGGAGGGTATGCTTTCTTT. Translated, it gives CASSQAGGYAFF.